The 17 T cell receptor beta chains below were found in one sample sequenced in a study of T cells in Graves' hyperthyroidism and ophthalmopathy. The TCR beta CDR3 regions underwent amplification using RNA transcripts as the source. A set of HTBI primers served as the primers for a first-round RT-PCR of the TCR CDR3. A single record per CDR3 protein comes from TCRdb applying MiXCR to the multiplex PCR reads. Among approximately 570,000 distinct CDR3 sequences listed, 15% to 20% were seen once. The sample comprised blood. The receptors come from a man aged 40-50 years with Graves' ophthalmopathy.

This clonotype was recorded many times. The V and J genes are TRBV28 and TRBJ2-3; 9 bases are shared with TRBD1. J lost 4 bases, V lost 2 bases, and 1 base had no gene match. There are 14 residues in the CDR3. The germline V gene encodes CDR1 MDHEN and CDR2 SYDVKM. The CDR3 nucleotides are TGTGCCAGCAGTTTAGACAGGGGGGCAGATACGCAGTATTTT. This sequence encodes CASSLDRGADTQYF. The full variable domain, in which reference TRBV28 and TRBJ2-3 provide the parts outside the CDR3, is DVKVTQSSRYLVKRTGEKVFLECVQDMDHENMFWYRQDPGLGLRLIYFSYDVKMKEKGDIPEGYSVSREKKERFSLILESASTNQTSMYLCASSLDRGADTQYFGPGTRLTVL.

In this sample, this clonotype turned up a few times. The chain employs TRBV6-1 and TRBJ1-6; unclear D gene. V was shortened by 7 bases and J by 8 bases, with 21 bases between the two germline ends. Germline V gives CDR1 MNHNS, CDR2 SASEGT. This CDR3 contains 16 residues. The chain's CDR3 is CASTNPVARFDSPLHF. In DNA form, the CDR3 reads TGTGCCAGCACCAACCCCGTGGCTCGCTTCGATTCACCCCTCCACTTT.

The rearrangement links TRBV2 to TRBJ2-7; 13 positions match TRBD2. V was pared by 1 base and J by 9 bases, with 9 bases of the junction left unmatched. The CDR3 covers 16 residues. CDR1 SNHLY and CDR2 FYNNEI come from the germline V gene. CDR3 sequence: CASSEETSGRYKGQYF. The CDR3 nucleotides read TGTGCCAGCAGTGAAGAGACTAGCGGGAGGTATAAGGGGCAGTACTTC.

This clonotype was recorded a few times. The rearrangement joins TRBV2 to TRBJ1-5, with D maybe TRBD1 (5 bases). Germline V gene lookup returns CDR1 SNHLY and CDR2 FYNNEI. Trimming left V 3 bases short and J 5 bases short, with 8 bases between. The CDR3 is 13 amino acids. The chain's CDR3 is CASSDRVYQPQHF. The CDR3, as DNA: TGTGCCAGCAGTGACAGGGTATATCAGCCCCAGCATTTT.

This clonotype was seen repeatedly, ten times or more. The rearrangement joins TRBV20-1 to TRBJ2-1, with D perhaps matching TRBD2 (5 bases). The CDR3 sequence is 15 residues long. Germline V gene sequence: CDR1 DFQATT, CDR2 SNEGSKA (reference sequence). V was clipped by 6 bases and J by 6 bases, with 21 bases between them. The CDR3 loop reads CSALSSGRGSNEQFF. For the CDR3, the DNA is TGCAGTGCCCTCAGCTCGGGCCGGGGATCCAATGAGCAGTTCTTC.

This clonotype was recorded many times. The CDR3 here is CASSVQGAGGPQHF. The CDR3 coding sequence is TGTGCCAGCAGTGTCCAGGGGGCGGGGGGTCCCCAGCATTTT. J is TRBJ1-5 and V is TRBV2, with TRBD1 matching over 8 bases. CDR1 is SNHLY and CDR2 is FYNNEI in the germline V gene. CDR3 length: 14 residues. The V gene end was trimmed by 4 bases and the J gene end by 10 bases; junction bases not matched to a gene: 9.

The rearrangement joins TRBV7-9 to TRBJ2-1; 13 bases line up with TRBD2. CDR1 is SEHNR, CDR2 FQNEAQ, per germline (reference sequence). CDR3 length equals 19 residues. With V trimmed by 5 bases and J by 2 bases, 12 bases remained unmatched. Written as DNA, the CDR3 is TGTGCCAGCAGCCCCGGACTAGCGGGAGCGGTTAGGGCCTACAATGAGCAGTTCTTC. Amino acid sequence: CASSPGLAGAVRAYNEQFF.

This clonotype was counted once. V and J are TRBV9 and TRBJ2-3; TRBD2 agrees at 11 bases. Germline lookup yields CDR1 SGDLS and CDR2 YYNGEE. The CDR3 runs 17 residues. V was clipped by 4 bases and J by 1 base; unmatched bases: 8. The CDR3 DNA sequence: TGTGCCAGCAGCAACAGCCCGGGACTAGCGGGCACAGATACGCAGTATTTT. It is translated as CASSNSPGLAGTDTQYF.

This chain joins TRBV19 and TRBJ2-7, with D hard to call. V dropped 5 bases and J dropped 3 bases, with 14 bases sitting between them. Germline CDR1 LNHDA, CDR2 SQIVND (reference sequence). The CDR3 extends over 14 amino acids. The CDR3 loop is CASSPGRAVYEQYF. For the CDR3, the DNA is TGTGCCAGTAGTCCTGGACGGGCGGTCTACGAGCAGTACTTC.

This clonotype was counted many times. The chain's CDR3 is CASSPRLALLSDTQYF. The CDR3 DNA reads as TGTGCCAGCAGCCCCCGACTAGCTTTACTGTCAGATACGCAGTATTTT. This chain links TRBV11-2 with TRBJ2-3; 7 positions match TRBD2. This CDR3 spans 16 amino acids. J gave up 4 bases and V 5 bases, and 12 bases lay outside the gene matches. Germline V lookup: CDR1 SGHAT, CDR2 FQNNGV.

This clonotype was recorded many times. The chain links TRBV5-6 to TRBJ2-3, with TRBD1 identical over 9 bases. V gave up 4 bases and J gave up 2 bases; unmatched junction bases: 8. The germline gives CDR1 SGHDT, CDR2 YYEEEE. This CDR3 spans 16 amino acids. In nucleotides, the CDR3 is TGTGCCAGCAGCGAAGGGACAGGGATGGTCACAGATACGCAGTATTTT. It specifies CASSEGTGMVTDTQYF.

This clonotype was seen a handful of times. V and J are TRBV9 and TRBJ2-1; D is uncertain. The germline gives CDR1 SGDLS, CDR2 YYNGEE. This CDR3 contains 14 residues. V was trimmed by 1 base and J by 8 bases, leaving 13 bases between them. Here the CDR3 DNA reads TGTGCCAGCAGCGTACGGCCCAGTGGGGATGAGCAGTTCTTC. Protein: CASSVRPSGDEQFF.

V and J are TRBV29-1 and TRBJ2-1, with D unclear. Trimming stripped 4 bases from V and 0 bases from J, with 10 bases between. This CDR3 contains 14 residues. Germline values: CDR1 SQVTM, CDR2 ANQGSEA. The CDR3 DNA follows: TGCAGCGTTGCTAGAGACAACTCCTACAATGAGCAGTTCTTC. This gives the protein CSVARDNSYNEQFF.

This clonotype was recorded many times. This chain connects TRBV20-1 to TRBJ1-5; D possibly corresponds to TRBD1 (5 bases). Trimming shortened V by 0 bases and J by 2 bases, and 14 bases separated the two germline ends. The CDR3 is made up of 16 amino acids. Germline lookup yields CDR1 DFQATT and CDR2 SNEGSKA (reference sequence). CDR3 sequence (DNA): TGCAGTGCTAGAGATAATCCCAGGGCAGGCAATCAGCCCCAGCATTTT. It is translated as CSARDNPRAGNQPQHF.

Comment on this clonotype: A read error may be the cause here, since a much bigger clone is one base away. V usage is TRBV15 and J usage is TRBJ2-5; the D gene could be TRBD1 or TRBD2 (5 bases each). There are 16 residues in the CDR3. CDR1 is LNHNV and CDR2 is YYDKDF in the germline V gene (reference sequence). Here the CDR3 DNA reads TGTGCCAGCAGCAGATCGTGGGGGTTGCGGCAAGAGACCCAGCACTTC. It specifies CASSRSWGLRQETQHF. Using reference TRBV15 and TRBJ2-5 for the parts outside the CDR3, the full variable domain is DAMVIQNPRYQVTQFGKPVTLSCSQTLNHNVMYWYQQKSSQAPKLLFHYYDKDFNNEADTPDNFQSRRPNTSFCFLDIRSPGLGDTAMYLCASSRSWGLRQETQHFGPGTRLLVL.

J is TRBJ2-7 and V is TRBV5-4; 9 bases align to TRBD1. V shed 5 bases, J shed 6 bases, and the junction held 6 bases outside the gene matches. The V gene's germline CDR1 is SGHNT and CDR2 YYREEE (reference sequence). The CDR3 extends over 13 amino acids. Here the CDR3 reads CASRPGTGPEQYF. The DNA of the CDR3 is TGTGCCAGCAGGCCCGGGACAGGGCCCGAGCAGTACTTC.

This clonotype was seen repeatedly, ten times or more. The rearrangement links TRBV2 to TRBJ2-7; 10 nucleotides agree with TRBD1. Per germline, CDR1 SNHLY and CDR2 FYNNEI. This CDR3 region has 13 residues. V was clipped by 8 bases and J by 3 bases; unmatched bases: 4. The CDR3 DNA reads TGTGCCAGCCGGGGACAGGGGCGCTACGAGCAGTACTTC. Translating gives CASRGQGRYEQYF.